These 7 T cell receptor beta chains were all obtained from the same sample, sequenced in a study of T cells in Graves' hyperthyroidism and ophthalmopathy. Authors of the study amplified TCR beta CDR3 regions from RNA transcripts. Researchers ran a first-round RT-PCR on the TCR CDR3 using the HTBI primer set. From the multiplex PCR reads, TCRdb called clonotypes with MiXCR, one entry per CDR3 protein. The data show roughly 740,000 distinct CDR3 sequences, less than 20% seen once. Sequencing input: blood. These receptor sequences come from a man between 18 and 35 years old with Graves' hyperthyroidism.

Worth noting for this clonotype: With a much larger clone just one base away, this may be a read error. The genes are TRBV20-1 and TRBJ2-7; D gene uncertain. Germline CDR1 DFQATT, CDR2 SNEGSKA (reference sequence). CDR3 length equals 13 residues. V lost 8 bases, J lost 3 bases, and 17 bases lay in between. CDR3 loop: CSPQKVGLYEQYF. The CDR3 DNA is TGCAGTCCTCAAAAGGTCGGCCTCTACGAGCAGTACTTC.

This clonotype was seen only a few times. CDR3 protein: CASSQVNGRASGELFF. The DNA for the CDR3 is TGCGCCAGCAGCCAAGTAAACGGGAGGGCCTCCGGGGAGCTGTTTTTT. This rearrangement joins TRBV4-3 to TRBJ2-2, with TRBD2 matching 8 bases. Germline CDR1 and CDR2: LGHNA and YSLEER. The CDR3 runs to 16 residues. Trimming at V came to 1 base and at J to 6 bases, leaving 7 bases not matched to a gene.

V usage is TRBV29-1 and J usage is TRBJ1-2; D not resolved. Trimming pared 3 bases from V and 8 bases from J, leaving 10 bases between. Per germline, CDR1 SQVTM and CDR2 ANQGSEA. The CDR3 is 11 amino acids. The CDR3 DNA reads TGCAGCGTTGACAGTTTGCACGGCTACACCTTC. Its protein is CSVDSLHGYTF.

The table lists this clonotype with many counts. The chain uses TRBV7-9 and TRBJ2-1; TRBD2 aligns across 12 bases. The V and J ends lost 5 bases and 7 bases, in that order; junction bases with no gene match: 6. Germline CDR1 reads SEHNR; CDR2 reads FQNEAQ (reference sequence). The CDR3 is 15 residues long. The CDR3 nucleotides read TGTGCCAGCAGCGCGACTAGCGGGAGAGGGAATGAGCAGTTCTTC. Translation: CASSATSGRGNEQFF.

The table lists this clonotype with many counts. This sequence joins TRBV20-1 and TRBJ2-3, with D unresolved. Trimming took 3 bases from V and 0 from J, leaving 4 bases between them. The CDR3 spans 12 residues. The germline CDR1 and CDR2 sequences are DFQATT and SNEGSKA (reference sequence). The CDR3 protein is CSASHSTDTQYF. CDR3 DNA: TGCAGTGCTAGTCACAGCACAGATACGCAGTATTTT.

This chain links TRBV3-1 with TRBJ2-2, with unresolved D. Trimming took 0 bases from V and 1 from J, leaving 9 bases between them. Germline CDR1 reads LGHDT; CDR2 reads YNNKEL (reference sequence). This CDR3 region has 16 residues. CDR3 amino acids: CASSQERTMNTGELFF. DNA for the CDR3: TGTGCCAGCAGCCAAGAGCGAACTATGAACACCGGGGAGCTGTTTTTT.

V and J are TRBV13 and TRBJ2-5, with 7 bases lining up with TRBD2. Germline CDR1 and CDR2: PRHDT and FYEKMQ (reference sequence). The CDR3 has 15 residues. With 1 base clipped from V and 5 bases from J, the junction kept 7 bases outside the gene matches. CDR3 nucleotide sequence: TGTGCCAGCAGCTTAGATCGCGGGAGTTACGAGACCCAGTACTTC. Amino acids: CASSLDRGSYETQYF.